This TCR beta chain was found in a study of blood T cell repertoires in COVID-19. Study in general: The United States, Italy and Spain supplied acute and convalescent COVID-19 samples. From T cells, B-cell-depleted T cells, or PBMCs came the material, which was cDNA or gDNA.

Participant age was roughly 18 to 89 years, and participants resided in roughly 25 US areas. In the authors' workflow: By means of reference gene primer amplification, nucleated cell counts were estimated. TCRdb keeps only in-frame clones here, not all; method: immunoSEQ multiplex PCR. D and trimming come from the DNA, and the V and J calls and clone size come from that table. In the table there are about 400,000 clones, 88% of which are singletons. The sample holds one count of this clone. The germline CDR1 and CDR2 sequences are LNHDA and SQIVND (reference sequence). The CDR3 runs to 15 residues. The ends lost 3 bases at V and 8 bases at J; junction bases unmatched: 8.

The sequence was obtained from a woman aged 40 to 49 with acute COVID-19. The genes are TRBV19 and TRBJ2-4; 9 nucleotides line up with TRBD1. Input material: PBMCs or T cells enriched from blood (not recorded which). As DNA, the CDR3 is TGTGCCAGTAGTATCGGAGACAGGGGGTGGGACATTCAGTACTTC. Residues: CASSIGDRGWDIQYF.